Sequencing of this TCR beta chain was carried out in a study of monozygotic twins with inflammatory bowel disease. Overall study findings and caveats: Concordant and discordant twins showed no difference in repertoire similarity, possibly from limited power.

The V gene's germline CDR1 is SGHVS and CDR2 FNYEAQ. The CDR3 contains 19 residues. From the 5' RACE reads, TCRdb lists one entry per CDR3 protein and no DNA. The clone table shows roughly 330,000 distinct CDR3 sequences, with the ten largest holding roughly 2%. Worth noting for this clonotype: Its matching antigen is unknown.

The receptor comes from a human donor with ulcerative colitis or Crohn's disease, or a healthy co-twin of an affected twin (not recorded which). V is TRBV7-6 and J is TRBJ1-5; as DNA is missing, the TRBD1 call by TCRdb cannot be tested. Sequencing was carried out using blood. CDR3 sequence reads: CASALTSVLGQGGNQPQHF.